Ten or more counts support the clone carrying this T cell receptor (beta chain). This CDR3 region has 14 residues. The V gene's germline CDR1 is SGHRS and CDR2 YFSETQ. V lost 5 bases and J 7 bases, leaving 13 bases between the germline ends. The method for making cDNA was 5'RACE, and it used 10-nucleotide random UMIs. MiXCR was run by TCRdb on the 5' RACE reads, yielding one entry per CDR3 protein. This table has some 48,000 distinct CDR3 sequences, approximately 5.8% appearing once. This specimen comes from a study of neurological immune-mediated disorders. The sorted libraries started from about a million CD4+ or CD8+ T cells.

This receptor was obtained from a woman between 18 and 29 years old with multiple sclerosis. Sequenced: CD4+ T cells from blood. This sequence joins TRBV5-1 and TRBJ2-6; D might be TRBD1 (6 bases). CDR3 loop: CASSRQTGANVLTF. The CDR3 DNA sequence: TGCGCCAGCAGTAGGCAGACAGGCGCCAACGTCCTGACTTTC. The complete variable domain, with remaining parts taken from reference TRBV5-1 and TRBJ2-6, reads KAGVTQTPRYLIKTRGQQVTLSCSPISGHRSVSWYQQTPGQGLQFLFEYFSETQRNKGNFPGRFSGRQFSNSRSEMNVSTLELGDSALYLCASSRQTGANVLTFGAGSRLTVL.